The source of this T cell receptor beta chain is a study of blood T cell repertoires in COVID-19. Study context: Both acute and convalescent COVID-19 samples were obtained from the United States, Italy and Spain.

Authors' data handling: Reference gene primers were amplified, and this amplification served to estimate nucleated cell counts. Data came from immunoSEQ multiplex PCR; TCRdb stores just in-frame clones and leaves some out. Clonal size and the V and J genes are those of that table, whereas D and trimming came from the DNA. Among around 190,000 clones, nearly 90% were seen once, and the ten largest hold over 15%. J gave up 2 bases and V 5 bases, and 3 bases lay outside the gene matches. CDR1 and CDR2 from the germline V gene are KGHDR and SFDVKD. The CDR3 totals 16 residues. The chain couples TRBV24-1 to TRBJ2-1; 12 bases map to TRBD2. The sample was peripheral blood. This clonotype was obtained from a man over 45 with COVID-19, enrolled during active disease. CDR3 amino acids: CATSAGTSGPYNEQFF. For the CDR3, the DNA is TGTGCCACCAGTGCCGGGACTAGCGGGCCCTACAATGAGCAGTTCTTC.